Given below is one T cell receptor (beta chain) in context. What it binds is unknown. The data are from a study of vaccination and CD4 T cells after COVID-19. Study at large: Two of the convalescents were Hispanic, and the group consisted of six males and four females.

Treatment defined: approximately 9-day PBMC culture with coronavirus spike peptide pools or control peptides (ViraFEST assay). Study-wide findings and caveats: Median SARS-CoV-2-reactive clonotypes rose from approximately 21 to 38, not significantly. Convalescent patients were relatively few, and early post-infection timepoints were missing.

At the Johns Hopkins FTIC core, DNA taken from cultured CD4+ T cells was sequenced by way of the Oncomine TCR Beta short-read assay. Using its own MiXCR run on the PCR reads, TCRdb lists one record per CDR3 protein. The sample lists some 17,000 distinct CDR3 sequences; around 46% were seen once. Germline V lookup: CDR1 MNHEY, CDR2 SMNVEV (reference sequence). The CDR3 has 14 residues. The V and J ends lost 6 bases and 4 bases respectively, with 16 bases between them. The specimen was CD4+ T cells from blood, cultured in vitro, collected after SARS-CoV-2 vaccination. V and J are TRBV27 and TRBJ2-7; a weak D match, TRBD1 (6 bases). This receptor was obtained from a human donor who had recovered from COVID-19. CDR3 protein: CASRNNRDSYEQYF. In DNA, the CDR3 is TGTGCCAGCAGAAATAACAGGGATTCGTACGAGCAGTACTTC.